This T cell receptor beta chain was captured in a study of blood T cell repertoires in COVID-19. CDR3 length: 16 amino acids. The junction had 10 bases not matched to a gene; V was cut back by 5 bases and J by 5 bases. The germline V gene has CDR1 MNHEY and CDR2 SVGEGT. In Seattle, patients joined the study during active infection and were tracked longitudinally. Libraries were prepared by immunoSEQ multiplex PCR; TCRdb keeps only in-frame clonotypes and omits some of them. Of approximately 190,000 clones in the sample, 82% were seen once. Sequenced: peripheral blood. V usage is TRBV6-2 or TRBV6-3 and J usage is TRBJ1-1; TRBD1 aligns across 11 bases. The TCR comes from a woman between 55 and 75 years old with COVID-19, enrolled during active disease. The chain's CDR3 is CASSVPGQGARTEAFF. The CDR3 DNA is TGTGCCAGCAGTGTTCCTGGACAGGGGGCGAGGACTGAAGCTTTCTTT.